A single sample is the source of the 5 T cell receptor beta chains below, sequenced in a study of blood T cell repertoires in COVID-19. The repertoire was sequenced with immunoSEQ multiplex PCR; TCRdb's copy has only in-frame clones and lacks some. The profile covers 93,000 or so clones, with about 85% appearing a single time and 3% to 3.5% taken by the ten largest. Sequencing used peripheral blood. The source of these receptors is a man over 45 in a cohort sampled during active COVID-19.

The J gene is TRBJ1-3, the V gene TRBV14, with TRBD1 identical over 9 bases. The CDR3 covers 15 residues. After removal of 4 bases from V and 5 bases from J, the junction contained 6 bases not matched to a gene. Germline V gene lookup returns CDR1 SGHDN and CDR2 FVKESK. As DNA, the CDR3 is TGTGCCAGCAGCCCCCCCGGGACAGGGAGAAACACCATATATTTT. It specifies CASSPPGTGRNTIYF.

The chain combines TRBV27 with TRBJ2-2, with 9 bases fitting TRBD1. The CDR3 covers 14 residues. Germline V gives CDR1 MNHEY, CDR2 SMNVEV (reference sequence). Trimming at V came to 6 bases and at J to 7 bases, leaving 6 bases not matched to a gene. CDR3 bases: TGTGCCAGCAGCCGGGACAGGGTATTCGGGGAGCTGTTTTTT. Protein sequence: CASSRDRVFGELFF.

In its sample, this clone was seen once. The J gene is TRBJ2-5, the V gene TRBV4-1; TRBD1 aligns across 8 bases. Germline CDR1 and CDR2: MGHRA and YSYEKL. CDR3 length: 15 residues. Trimming took 2 bases from V and 4 from J; bases not matched to a gene: 6. CDR3 nucleotides: TGCGCCAGCAGCCAACCCGGGACAGGTGGAGAGACCCAGTACTTC. Translated, it gives CASSQPGTGGETQYF.

This CDR3 reads CASIHSTNTGELFF. The CDR3 bases are TGTGCCAGTATACACAGCACGAACACCGGGGAGCTGTTTTTT. This chain uses TRBV19 with TRBJ2-2; D is ambiguous. The V end was cut by 7 bases, the J end by 0 bases, with 9 bases between. The germline V gene encodes CDR1 LNHDA and CDR2 SQIVND (reference sequence). The CDR3 length is 14 residues.

DNA of the CDR3: TGTGCCAGCAGTTACTCGTTCTCGGGGGATACGCAGTATTTT. Its translation: CASSYSFSGDTQYF. The gene calls are TRBV6-2 or TRBV6-3 and TRBJ2-3; the D gene is possibly TRBD2 (5 bases). V lost 0 bases to trimming and J lost 6 bases, with 10 bases between them. The V gene's germline CDR1 is MNHEY and CDR2 SVGEGT. This CDR3 spans 14 amino acids.